This TCR beta chain was recovered during a study of glioma-infiltrating T cells after dendritic cell vaccination. Study-level information: Dendritic cell vaccination trial patients had either newly diagnosed or recurrent glioblastoma. Patients received three intradermal dendritic cell vaccine injections at biweekly intervals.

All glioblastoma patients lacked an isocitrate dehydrogenase mutation. The protocol was immunoSEQ multiplex PCR, while the TCRdb copy is restricted to in-frame clones and leaves out a portion. This sample has 65,000 to 80,000 clones, with 81% found just once. This CDR3 comprises 15 residues. Trimming took 4 bases from V and 6 from J; bases not matched to a gene: 9. Germline CDR1 and CDR2: LNHDA and SQIVND (reference sequence). This clone was seen a single time. The TCR originated in a human donor with glioblastoma. J is TRBJ2-3 and V is TRBV19; 8 nucleotides line up with TRBD1. The material sequenced was blood, taken before dendritic cell vaccination. The chain's CDR3 is CASSTPDRGKDTQYF. The CDR3 DNA reads TGTGCCAGTAGTACCCCAGACAGGGGCAAGGATACGCAGTATTTT.